What follows are 22 T cell receptor beta chains derived from one specimen sequenced in a study of spatial heterogeneity in lung cancer. Time point meaning: sample taken at primary tumor resection. MiXCR was run by TCRdb on the 5' RACE reads, yielding one entry per CDR3 protein. The sample has about 39,000 distinct CDR3 sequences; approximately 3% are singletons. The specimen was normal lung tissue next to the tumor, collected at surgery. The receptors stem from a male donor with early-stage non-small cell lung cancer.

Ten or more counts support this clonotype. This chain connects TRBV6-2 or TRBV6-3 to TRBJ2-1; D might be TRBD1 (6 bases). The V gene lost 2 bases and the J gene lost 2 bases, with 10 bases spanning the gap. CDR1 and CDR2 (germline): MNHEY, SVGEGT. The CDR3 has 15 residues. CDR3 residues: CASSYGRGTYNEQFF. The CDR3 region has the DNA TGTGCCAGCAGTTACGGCAGGGGTACCTACAATGAGCAGTTCTTC.

This clonotype was counted at least ten times. The CDR3 spells CASSQETKSPSFLFPDLRDTQYF. CDR3 sequence (DNA): TGCGCCAGCAGCCAAGAAACAAAGTCTCCAAGTTTCTTATTTCCGGACCTTAGAGATACGCAGTATTTT. This sequence joins TRBV4-1 and TRBJ2-3; D gene unclear. This CDR3 contains 23 residues. Trimming shortened V by 0 bases and J by 5 bases, and 36 bases separated the two germline ends. Per germline, CDR1 MGHRA and CDR2 YSYEKL.

In this sample, this clonotype turned up many times. This chain joins TRBV28 and TRBJ2-7; TRBD2 matches at 11 bases. From germline, CDR1 is MDHEN and CDR2 SYDVKM. V shed 6 bases and J 5 bases; nucleotides not matched to a gene: 9. This CDR3 is 15 amino acids long. In DNA form, the CDR3 reads TGTGCCAGCAGGCGCCCTACTAGCGGGAGCAACGAGCAGTACTTC. Its translation is CASRRPTSGSNEQYF.

The table lists this clonotype with many counts. This chain connects TRBV27 to TRBJ1-6; the D is unclear. This CDR3 comprises 12 residues. Germline CDR1 is MNHEY and CDR2 is SMNVEV (reference sequence). The V end was cut by 6 bases, the J end by 7 bases, with 7 bases between. The CDR3 DNA follows: TGTGCCAGCAGCCAGATAAATTCACCCCTCCACTTT. Its protein product is CASSQINSPLHF.

This clonotype was observed a handful of times. The genes are TRBV12-3 or TRBV12-4 and TRBJ1-1; D possibly corresponds to TRBD1 (6 bases). This CDR3 has 14 residues. The ends were cut back, 3 bases at V and 4 bases at J, with 12 bases in the middle. CDR3 bases: TGTGCCAGCAGTTTTTCAGGGGATGGCACTGAAGCTTTCTTT. Residues: CASSFSGDGTEAFF.

The chain is built from TRBV5-1 and TRBJ1-5, with 9 bases aligning to TRBD1. Trimming at V came to 4 bases and at J to 0 bases, leaving 8 bases not matched to a gene. The CDR3 length is 17 residues. Germline loops: CDR1 SGHRS, CDR2 YFSETQ. CDR3 sequence (DNA): TGCGCCAGCAGCCGGGACCCGACAGGGGGTAGCAATCAGCCCCAGCATTTT. Residues: CASSRDPTGGSNQPQHF.

This clonotype was counted ten times or more. V gene TRBV28 combines with J gene TRBJ2-5; 9 bases map to TRBD1. Unmatched junction bases numbered 2, after V lost 10 bases and J lost 2 bases. Germline V gene data show CDR1 as MDHEN and CDR2 as SYDVKM. The CDR3 has 12 residues. This CDR3 reads CATGTGQETQYF. The CDR3 region has the DNA TGTGCCACCGGGACAGGGCAAGAGACCCAGTACTTC.

Many counts were recorded for this clonotype. The chain has TRBV9 and TRBJ2-5; D may be TRBD2 (6 bases). V lost 0 bases and J 1 base, leaving 13 bases between the germline ends. CDR3 length equals 16 residues. Germline V gene lookup returns CDR1 SGDLS and CDR2 YYNGEE. The CDR3 spells CASSVGPGLTQETQYF. The CDR3, as DNA: TGTGCCAGCAGCGTAGGTCCAGGACTAACCCAAGAGACCCAGTACTTC.

This clonotype was recorded many times. The rearrangement uses TRBV20-1 and TRBJ1-4; D may be TRBD1 (6 bases). The CDR3 totals 12 residues. The V gene lost 6 bases and the J gene lost 7 bases, with 12 bases spanning the gap. The V gene's germline CDR1 is DFQATT and CDR2 SNEGSKA (reference sequence). CDR3 coding DNA: TGCAGTGCCCACAGGGTTGGTGAAAAACTGTTTTTT. Protein: CSAHRVGEKLFF.

This clonotype was picked up many times. The V gene is TRBV29-1, the J gene TRBJ1-2, with a weak D call TRBD1 (5 bases). V dropped 4 bases and J dropped 6 bases, with 9 bases sitting between them. The CDR3 length is 11 residues. Germline CDR1 reads SQVTM; CDR2 reads ANQGSEA. The CDR3, as DNA: TGCAGCGTTGTGGAGGGGAATGGCTACACCTTC. It translates to CSVVEGNGYTF. Based on the CDR3 plus reference TRBV29-1 and TRBJ1-2, the full variable domain is SAVISQKPSRDICQRGTSLTIQCQVDSQVTMMFWYRQQPGQSLTLIATANQGSEATYESGFVIDKFPISRPNLTFSTLTVSNMSPEDSSIYLCSVVEGNGYTFGSGTRLTVV.

In its sample, this clonotype was seen many times. J is TRBJ2-1 and V is TRBV14; D may be TRBD1 or TRBD2 (5 bases each). This CDR3 is built from 16 residues. Germline CDR1 reads SGHDN; CDR2 reads FVKESK. The V gene lost 0 bases and the J gene lost 6 bases, with 15 bases spanning the gap. CDR3 sequence: CASSQDGTFWGNEQFF. The CDR3 region has the DNA TGTGCCAGCAGCCAAGATGGGACCTTCTGGGGCAATGAGCAGTTCTTC.

This clonotype was seen ten or more times. V usage is TRBV3-1 and J usage is TRBJ2-3; 8 nucleotides line up with TRBD2. With V trimmed by 0 bases and J by 0 bases, 11 bases remained unmatched. Germline V gene lookup returns CDR1 LGHDT and CDR2 YNNKEL (reference sequence). CDR3 length: 19 amino acids. For the CDR3, the DNA is TGTGCCAGCAGCCAAGATCTTGGAGGAACTAGCGGCAGCACAGATACGCAGTATTTT. Protein product: CASSQDLGGTSGSTDTQYF.

In this sample, this clonotype turned up many times. This sequence joins TRBV28 and TRBJ1-2; 10 nucleotides align to TRBD1. V trimming: 10 bases; J trimming: 3 bases; junction bases outside the gene matches: 5. CDR3 length equals 13 residues. Germline loops: CDR1 MDHEN, CDR2 SYDVKM. The CDR3 sequence is CATLDRGDYGYTF. CDR3 sequence (DNA): TGTGCCACCCTGGACAGGGGGGACTATGGCTACACCTTC.

The table lists this clonotype with many counts. The chain links TRBV4-1 to TRBJ1-2; no clear D gene. The ends were cut back, 0 bases at V and 2 bases at J, with 13 bases in the middle. This CDR3 is built from 16 residues. Germline V gene sequence: CDR1 MGHRA, CDR2 YSYEKL. The CDR3 loop reads CASSQDVGRQNYGYTF. CDR3 bases: TGCGCCAGCAGCCAAGATGTCGGCAGACAAAACTATGGCTACACCTTC.

This clonotype was detected ten times or more. This sequence joins TRBV12-3 or TRBV12-4 and TRBJ1-5; D possibly corresponds to TRBD1 (5 bases). Deletions cut 6 bases from V and 0 bases from J, with 12 bases between. This CDR3 spans 15 amino acids. CDR3: CASRFSTVSNQPQHF. As DNA, the CDR3 is TGTGCCAGCAGGTTTTCGACAGTTAGCAATCAGCCCCAGCATTTT.

In this sample, this clonotype turned up many times. V is TRBV3-1 and J is TRBJ1-5; D not certain. Trimming took off 0 bases at V and 2 bases at J, with 5 bases between the two ends. Germline V gene sequence: CDR1 LGHDT, CDR2 YNNKEL (reference sequence). The CDR3 consists of 14 residues. The CDR3 region is CASSQEWGNQPQHF. As DNA, the CDR3 is TGTGCCAGCAGCCAAGAGTGGGGCAATCAGCCCCAGCATTTT. The full variable domain, completed using reference TRBV3-1 and TRBJ1-5, is DTAVSQTPKYLVTQMGNDKSIKCEQNLGHDTMYWYKQDSKKFLKIMFSYNNKELIINETVPNRFSPKSPDKAHLNLHINSLELGDSAVYFCASSQEWGNQPQHFGDGTRLSIL.

In regard to this clonotype: One end of the junction is discordant with germline, which a read error may explain. The chain recombines TRBV12-3 or TRBV12-4 with TRBJ2-2; D is perhaps TRBD1 (6 bases). The CDR3 covers 15 residues. The CDR3 spells CTSSLRGKDTGELFF. The CDR3 nucleotides are TGTACCAGCAGTTTAAGGGGGAAGGACACCGGGGAGCTGTTTTTT.

The table lists this clonotype with many counts. The chain is built from TRBV28 and TRBJ2-2; 8 bases are a match to TRBD2. Germline loops: CDR1 MDHEN, CDR2 SYDVKM. The V and J ends lost 2 bases and 6 bases, in that order; junction bases with no gene match: 11. The CDR3 length is 17 residues. The CDR3 spells CASSLPLLAVPSGELFF. CDR3 in DNA: TGTGCCAGCAGTTTACCCCTACTAGCGGTCCCCTCCGGGGAGCTGTTTTTT.

This clonotype appeared many times. This rearrangement joins TRBV21-1 to TRBJ2-1; no check of the table's D call, TRBD2, against the DNA was made. TRBV21-1 is deemed a pseudogene. The CDR3 length is 19 residues. The CDR3 loop is CASSKEKGLAGGPYNEQFF. In DNA form, the CDR3 reads TGTGCCAGCAGCAAAGAAAAGGGACTAGCGGGAGGCCCCTACAATGAGCAGTTCTTC.

This clonotype was detected many times. The chain combines TRBV5-1 with TRBJ2-7; 10 bases are shared with TRBD2. This CDR3 spans 15 amino acids. In germline, CDR1 is SGHRS, CDR2 YFSETQ. With 1 base clipped from V and 2 bases from J, the junction kept 3 bases outside the gene matches. DNA of the CDR3: TGCGCCAGCAGCTTGAGTACTAGCGGGACCTACGAGCAGTACTTC. It encodes CASSLSTSGTYEQYF.

Many counts were recorded for this clonotype. CDR3 in amino acids: CSVDVVGAQETQYF. Written as DNA, the CDR3 is TGCAGCGTCGACGTAGTGGGCGCCCAAGAGACCCAGTACTTC. V gene TRBV29-1 combines with J gene TRBJ2-5; no definite D call. Deletions cut 6 bases from V and 1 base from J, with 15 bases between. The V gene's germline CDR1 is SQVTM and CDR2 ANQGSEA. There are 14 residues in the CDR3.

This clonotype was picked up many times. The V gene is TRBV6-1, the J gene TRBJ2-7; D uncertain. The germline gives CDR1 MNHNS, CDR2 SASEGT. Trimming removed 7 bases at V and 2 bases at J, with 9 bases between. The CDR3 runs to 12 residues. The CDR3 protein is CASIGGPYEQYF. CDR3 coding DNA: TGTGCCAGCATTGGCGGACCCTACGAGCAGTACTTC.